These 13 T cell receptor beta chains were sequenced from one sample in a study of resident and recirculating memory T cells in vitiligo. The protocol was immunoSEQ multiplex PCR, while the TCRdb copy is restricted to in-frame clones and leaves out a portion. The sample has about 76,000 clones, about 92% seen once. The sample consisted of blood. These TCRs come from a male donor with vitiligo.

The J gene is TRBJ1-2, the V gene TRBV5-4, with 7 bases aligning to TRBD1. J lost 1 base, V lost 5 bases, and 8 bases had no gene match. Germline V gene lookup returns CDR1 SGHNT and CDR2 YYREEE (reference sequence). The CDR3 length is 15 residues. CDR3 residues: CASRKSGGFNYGYTF. As DNA, the CDR3 is TGTGCCAGCAGGAAGTCAGGGGGTTTTAACTATGGCTACACCTTC.

The V call is TRBV2, the J call TRBJ1-5, with D perhaps matching TRBD1 (5 bases). Per the germline V gene, CDR1 is SNHLY and CDR2 is FYNNEI. This CDR3 region has 18 residues. Trimming pared 3 bases from V and 6 bases from J, leaving 24 bases between. In nucleotides, the CDR3 is TGTGCCAGCAGTGATAGGGCAGGTGCCCCTTTGGGGGGTCAGCCCCAGCATTTT. Translating it yields CASSDRAGAPLGGQPQHF. The full variable domain, its missing parts supplied by reference TRBV2 and TRBJ1-5, is EPEVTQTPSHQVTQMGQEVILRCVPISNHLYFYWYRQILGQKVEFLVSFYNNEISEKSEIFDDQFSVERPDGSNFTLKIRSTKLEDSAMYFCASSDRAGAPLGGQPQHFGDGTRLSIL.

The chain uses TRBV7-2 and TRBJ1-4; 9 bases fit TRBD1. Germline loops: CDR1 SGHTA, CDR2 FQGNSA. V shed 5 bases, J shed 5 bases, and the junction held 6 bases outside the gene matches. This CDR3 region has 15 residues. The CDR3 here is CASSQQGARNEKLFF. Written as DNA, the CDR3 is TGTGCCAGCAGCCAACAGGGGGCGCGAAATGAAAAACTGTTTTTT.

In its sample, this clone was seen once. This sequence joins TRBV9 and TRBJ2-4; the D gene is possibly TRBD1 (7 bases). The CDR3 has 16 residues. Germline V gene data show CDR1 as SGDLS and CDR2 as YYNGEE. The V gene lost 1 base and the J gene lost 7 bases, with 18 bases spanning the gap. CDR3 loop: CASSVRGDRTGNIQYF. The CDR3 bases are TGTGCCAGCAGCGTAAGGGGGGACAGAACGGGGAACATTCAGTACTTC.

J is TRBJ2-3 and V is TRBV27; the match to TRBD2 covers 9 bases. V gave up 5 bases and J gave up 4 bases; unmatched junction bases: 16. The CDR3 is made up of 18 amino acids. CDR1 MNHEY and CDR2 SMNVEV come from the germline V gene (reference sequence). The CDR3 DNA reads TGTGCCAGCAGTCCCAAACCACTTAGCGGGAGTAGAGCAGATACGCAGTATTTT. It yields the protein CASSPKPLSGSRADTQYF.

The chain combines TRBV19 with TRBJ1-2; 7 nucleotides line up with TRBD1. From germline, CDR1 is LNHDA and CDR2 SQIVND (reference sequence). The ends lost 2 bases at V and 2 bases at J; junction bases unmatched: 8. The CDR3 has 16 residues. The CDR3 loop is CASSIYLGTANYGYTF. The CDR3 coding sequence is TGTGCCAGTAGTATATACCTGGGGACAGCCAACTATGGCTACACCTTC.

The chain joins TRBV5-4 to TRBJ1-3; a weak D match, TRBD1 (6 bases). V lost 2 bases and J lost 4, with 13 bases in between. This CDR3 is 15 amino acids long. Germline lookup yields CDR1 SGHNT and CDR2 YYREEE (reference sequence). This chain's CDR3 is CASSLSGGAGNTIYF. The CDR3 bases are TGTGCCAGCAGCTTAAGCGGGGGGGCCGGAAACACCATATATTTT.

The J gene is TRBJ2-4, the V gene TRBV12-5; D is undetermined. Per the germline V gene, CDR1 is LGHNT and CDR2 is FRNRAP. The CDR3 spans 17 residues. The ends were cut back, 5 bases at V and 0 bases at J, with 17 bases in the middle. CDR3 protein: CASGRPGEPIAKNIQYF. In DNA form, the CDR3 reads TGTGCTAGTGGTAGGCCCGGAGAACCGATAGCCAAAAACATTCAGTACTTC.

This chain uses TRBV2 with TRBJ2-7; the D gene is possibly TRBD2 (5 bases). V lost 3 bases to trimming and J lost 2 bases, with 11 bases between them. Germline-derived CDR1 and CDR2 are SNHLY and FYNNEI. CDR3 length: 14 residues. The CDR3 coding sequence is TGTGCCAGCAGTGAGTCGGCGGGCCCCTACGAGCAGTACTTC. This translates into CASSESAGPYEQYF. The whole variable domain, remainder taken from reference TRBV2 and TRBJ2-7, is EPEVTQTPSHQVTQMGQEVILRCVPISNHLYFYWYRQILGQKVEFLVSFYNNEISEKSEIFDDQFSVERPDGSNFTLKIRSTKLEDSAMYFCASSESAGPYEQYFGPGTRLTVT.

This chain uses TRBV4-1 with TRBJ1-1; D is possibly TRBD1 (6 bases). Germline-derived CDR1 and CDR2 are MGHRA and YSYEKL. Trimming left V 0 bases short and J 2 bases short, with 22 bases between. The CDR3 contains 19 residues. CDR3 sequence: CASSQDRGRGLRVNTEAFF. DNA for the CDR3: TGCGCCAGCAGCCAAGATCGTGGCAGGGGCTTAAGGGTAAACACTGAAGCTTTCTTT.

The chain employs TRBV11-2 and TRBJ2-3, with D unresolved. CDR3 size: 18 residues. V lost 4 bases and J 2 bases, leaving 22 bases between the germline ends. Germline lookup yields CDR1 SGHAT and CDR2 FQNNGV. The CDR3, as DNA: TGTGCCAGCAGCTCCACTGGCACTCCGCGGCTCTTCACAGATACGCAGTATTTT. It yields the protein CASSSTGTPRLFTDTQYF. Full variable domain (missing parts from reference TRBV11-2 and TRBJ2-3): EAGVAQSPRYKIIEKRQSVAFWCNPISGHATLYWYQQILGQGPKLLIQFQNNGVVDDSQLPKDRFSAERLKGVDSTLKIQPAKLEDSAVYLCASSSTGTPRLFTDTQYFGPGTRLTVL.

This clone was picked up a small number of times. The rearrangement uses TRBV4-1 and TRBJ1-5; D is uncertain. This CDR3 spans 13 amino acids. Per the germline V gene, CDR1 is MGHRA and CDR2 is YSYEKL. V lost 1 base, J lost 5 bases, and 6 bases lay in between. CDR3 protein: CASSQGSDQPQHF. The CDR3 DNA is TGCGCCAGCAGCCAAGGGTCGGATCAGCCCCAGCATTTT.

This chain joins TRBV5-1 and TRBJ2-1; possibly TRBD2 for D (6 bases). Trimming shortened V by 3 bases and J by 7 bases, and 23 bases separated the two germline ends. CDR1 SGHRS and CDR2 YFSETQ come from the germline V gene. The CDR3 spans 17 residues. The CDR3 sequence is CASSWPSGTALGNEQFF. In DNA form, the CDR3 reads TGCGCCAGCAGCTGGCCCTCCGGGACTGCCCTGGGGAATGAGCAGTTCTTC. The full variable domain, its missing parts supplied by reference TRBV5-1 and TRBJ2-1, is KAGVTQTPRYLIKTRGQQVTLSCSPISGHRSVSWYQQTPGQGLQFLFEYFSETQRNKGNFPGRFSGRQFSNSRSEMNVSTLELGDSALYLCASSWPSGTALGNEQFFGPGTRLTVL.